Given below is one T cell receptor delta chain in context. This specimen comes from a study of γδ T cells in repeated Plasmodium falciparum infection. Bulk repertoires came from Vgamma9/Vdelta2+ or Vdelta2-negative gammadelta T cells flow-sorted from PBMC. TCRdb reanalysed the multiplex PCR reads with CATT. The repertoire holds some 51,000 delta-chain clones, with more than 1.5% as singletons. The germline CDR1 and CDR2 sequences are TSWWSYY and QGS. CDR3 length: 17 amino acids. V gene TRDV1 was called; the J gene was not; the table's D call, TRDD3, has no DNA check behind it. The sample taken for sequencing was gamma-delta T cells from blood. The clonotype was recovered from a pool of human donors (malaria-infected and uninfected, not separated). The CDR3 sequence is CALGNSTTYWTYTKLHF. The CDR3 DNA reads as TGTGCTCTTGGGAACTCCACCACGTACTGGACATACACAAAGCTTCACTTT.